The 14 T cell receptor beta chains presented below share a single source sample, sequenced in a study of control samples from healthy donors and cancer patients. Sequenced by immunoSEQ multiplex PCR; TCRdb stores in-frame clones only, minus some. The table records about 110,000 clones, about 80% of them present only once. Sequenced input: blood. The receptors originated from a man aged 18 to 29 in good health.

This clone occurred once. The chain recombines TRBV19 with TRBJ2-5, with D maybe TRBD2 (5 bases). The CDR3 spans 13 residues. V lost 9 bases, J lost 5 bases, and 16 bases lay in between. The germline V gene has CDR1 LNHDA and CDR2 SQIVND (reference sequence). The CDR3 is CASTPGRGETQYF. DNA of the CDR3: TGTGCCAGCACCCCGGGAAGAGGGGAGACCCAGTACTTC.

This clone has more than one count but fewer than ten. The chain carries TRBV19 and TRBJ2-4; D is perhaps TRBD1 (6 bases). CDR3 size: 18 residues. The germline CDR1 and CDR2 sequences are LNHDA and SQIVND (reference sequence). Deletions cut 1 base from V and 0 bases from J, with 16 bases between. CDR3 DNA sequence: TGTGCCAGTAGTATAGGGGAACAGGGTGAAAGAGCCAAAAACATTCAGTACTTC. It translates to CASSIGEQGERAKNIQYF. Drawing the rest from reference TRBV19 and TRBJ2-4, the complete variable domain is DGGITQSPKYLFRKEGQNVTLSCEQNLNHDAMYWYRQDPGQGLRLIYYSQIVNDFQKGDIAEGYSVSREKKESFPLTVTSAQKNPTAFYLCASSIGEQGERAKNIQYFGAGTRLSVL.

The J gene is TRBJ2-3, the V gene TRBV6-4, with 9 bases aligning to TRBD2. The ends lost 5 bases at V and 2 bases at J; junction bases unmatched: 5. The CDR3 is 15 amino acids. CDR1 MRHNA and CDR2 SNTAGT come from the germline V gene. The CDR3 loop reads CASSSGTSPTDTQYF. DNA of the CDR3: TGTGCCAGCAGTTCCGGGACTAGCCCCACAGATACGCAGTATTTT.

The chain carries TRBV3-1 (or the pseudogene TRBV3-2) and TRBJ2-3, with 7 bases lining up with TRBD1. Per germline, CDR1 LGHDT and CDR2 YNNKEL (reference sequence). This CDR3 has 13 residues. The V segment lost 4 bases and the J segment 13 bases; nucleotides outside the gene matches: 11. The CDR3 region is CASSPFVGTEEYF. Here the CDR3 DNA reads TGTGCCAGCAGCCCGTTCGTCGGGACAGAAGAGTATTTT.

This clone has a single count. This sequence joins TRBV9 and TRBJ1-4; tentatively, D is TRBD1 (5 bases). This CDR3 spans 16 amino acids. Trimming cost V 4 bases and J 7 bases, with 20 bases left between them. Germline V lookup: CDR1 SGDLS, CDR2 YYNGEE. CDR3 coding DNA: TGTGCCAGCAGCTCCCGGGGGGGGGTCCCTTTTGAAAAACTGTTTTTT. This sequence encodes CASSSRGGVPFEKLFF.

This clone came up a few times. V is TRBV5-4 and J is TRBJ1-1; 7 bases map to TRBD1. V lost 6 bases and J lost 2; bases outside the gene matches: 7. CDR3 length: 14 residues. Germline V gene sequence: CDR1 SGHNT, CDR2 YYREEE (reference sequence). CDR3 DNA sequence: TGTGCCAGCACCATGGGACAGTTAAACACTGAAGCTTTCTTT. It translates to CASTMGQLNTEAFF.

There are a few counts of this clone. The chain links TRBV4-1 to TRBJ1-5; D gene uncertain. Trimming cost V 0 bases and J 4 bases, with 16 bases left between them. Looked up from germline, CDR1 is MGHRA and CDR2 is YSYEKL. The CDR3 covers 17 residues. CDR3 sequence (DNA): TGCGCCAGCAGCCAAGAAACATGGACCCTGAAGAATCAGCCCCAGCATTTT. Its protein is CASSQETWTLKNQPQHF.

This sequence joins TRBV9 and TRBJ2-1; D is perhaps TRBD1 (6 bases). Between the trimmed V and J ends, which lost 0 bases and 1 base, there was a span of 8 bases. The CDR3 totals 15 residues. Germline lookup yields CDR1 SGDLS and CDR2 YYNGEE. The CDR3 protein is CASSVVGQSYNEQFF. In DNA, the CDR3 is TGTGCCAGCAGCGTAGTAGGACAGTCCTACAATGAGCAGTTCTTC.

This rearrangement joins TRBV12-3 or TRBV12-4 to TRBJ2-5; maybe TRBD1 (5 bases). The CDR3 runs 13 residues. Deletions cut 5 bases from V and 2 bases from J, with 9 bases between. CDR3: CASSTGYQETQYF. DNA for the CDR3: TGTGCCAGCAGTACAGGTTATCAAGAGACCCAGTACTTC.

This clone has only one observation. This rearrangement joins TRBV7-9 to TRBJ2-5; D is unresolved. The V gene lost 3 bases and the J gene lost 1 base, with 15 bases spanning the gap. Germline V gene data show CDR1 as SEHNR and CDR2 as FQNEAQ (reference sequence). This CDR3 is 16 amino acids long. CDR3 residues: CASSLGQKVAQETQYF. In DNA, the CDR3 is TGTGCCAGCAGCTTGGGCCAGAAGGTAGCCCAAGAGACCCAGTACTTC.

This clone was seen only once. This chain joins TRBV6-4 and TRBJ1-6; TRBD1 might be the D (5 bases). Trimming shortened V by 0 bases and J by 7 bases, and 10 bases separated the two germline ends. CDR1 and CDR2 (germline): MRHNA, SNTAGT. The CDR3 extends over 15 amino acids. CDR3 coding DNA: TGTGCCAGCAGTGACTCGGAGAAGGGGAATTCACCCCTCCACTTT. It encodes CASSDSEKGNSPLHF.

This chain connects TRBV14 to TRBJ1-2; D is uncertain. V was shortened by 4 bases and J by 4 bases, with 16 bases between the two germline ends. This CDR3 region has 15 residues. Germline assignment: CDR1 SGHDN and CDR2 FVKESK. The CDR3 sequence is CASSPSRQVGYGYTF. In nucleotides, the CDR3 is TGTGCCAGCAGCCCCTCCCGGCAGGTCGGCTATGGCTACACCTTC.

This sequence joins TRBV2 and TRBJ2-1; D is uncertain. The germline CDR1 and CDR2 sequences are SNHLY and FYNNEI. Trimming removed 8 bases from V and 5 bases from J, with 13 bases in between. The CDR3 runs to 13 residues. CDR3 bases: TGTGCCAGCGGAAGGTTTTGGGACAATGAGCAGTTCTTC. Translated: CASGRFWDNEQFF.

The rearrangement links TRBV6-5 to TRBJ1-2; TRBD1 might be the D (6 bases). The germline gives CDR1 MNHEY, CDR2 SVGAGI. This CDR3 contains 12 residues. CDR3 in amino acids: CADGGAAYGYTF. As DNA, the CDR3 is TGTGCAGACGGGGGCGCGGCCTATGGCTACACCTTC.